Listed here is a single T cell receptor (beta chain). What it binds is not known. This sample stems from a study of T cells in Graves' hyperthyroidism and ophthalmopathy. The wider study: Before any treatment, at initial diagnosis, peripheral blood was collected.

Germline CDR1 SNHLY, CDR2 FYNNEI. V was trimmed by 5 bases and J by 11 bases, leaving 16 bases between them. This CDR3 contains 13 residues. Each diagnosis drew on symptoms, thyroxine, TRAb, thyroid ultrasound and orbital computed tomography findings. Whole-study results and caveats: Expanded thyroid clonotypes (above 0.001) were mostly also found in blood. Ophthalmopathy got predicted by the model a median about six months before its onset.

TCR beta CDR3 region amplification was performed from RNA transcripts. RT-PCR in the first round (using the HTBI primer set) targeted the TCR CDR3. Each CDR3 protein gets one entry after TCRdb re-called the multiplex PCR reads with MiXCR. The sample yields about 480,000 distinct CDR3 sequences, approximately 15% seen once. The sequencing input was blood. The V gene is TRBV2, the J gene TRBJ1-3; no firm D call. This TCR was sampled from a young woman with Graves' hyperthyroidism. DNA for the CDR3: TGTGCCAGCAGTCTTCTTCAAATCAACGCCATATATTTT. It encodes CASSLLQINAIYF.